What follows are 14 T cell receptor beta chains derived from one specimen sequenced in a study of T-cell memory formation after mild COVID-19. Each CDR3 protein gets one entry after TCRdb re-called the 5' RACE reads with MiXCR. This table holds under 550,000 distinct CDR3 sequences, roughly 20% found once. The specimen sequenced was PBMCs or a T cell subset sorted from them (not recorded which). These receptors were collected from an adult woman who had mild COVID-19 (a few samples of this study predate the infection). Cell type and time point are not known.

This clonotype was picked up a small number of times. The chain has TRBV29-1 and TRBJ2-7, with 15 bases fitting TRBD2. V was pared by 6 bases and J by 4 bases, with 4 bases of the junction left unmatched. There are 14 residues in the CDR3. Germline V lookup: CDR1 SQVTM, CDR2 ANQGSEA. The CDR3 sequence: CSVGLAGGPYEQYF. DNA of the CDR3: TGCAGCGTAGGACTAGCGGGAGGGCCGTACGAGCAGTACTTC.

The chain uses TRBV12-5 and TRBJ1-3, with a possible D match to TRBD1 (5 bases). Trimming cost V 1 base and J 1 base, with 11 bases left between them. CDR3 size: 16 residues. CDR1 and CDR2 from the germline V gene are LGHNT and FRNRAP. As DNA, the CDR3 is TGTGCTAGTGGTTTGGCCCTCGGGGGGTCTGGAAACACCATATATTTT. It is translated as CASGLALGGSGNTIYF.

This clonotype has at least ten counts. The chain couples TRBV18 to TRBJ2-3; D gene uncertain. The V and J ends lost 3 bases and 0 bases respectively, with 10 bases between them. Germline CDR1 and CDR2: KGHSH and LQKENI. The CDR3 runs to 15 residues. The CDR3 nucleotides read TGTGCCAGCTCACCTGACTTCCTAAGCACAGATACGCAGTATTTT. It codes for CASSPDFLSTDTQYF.

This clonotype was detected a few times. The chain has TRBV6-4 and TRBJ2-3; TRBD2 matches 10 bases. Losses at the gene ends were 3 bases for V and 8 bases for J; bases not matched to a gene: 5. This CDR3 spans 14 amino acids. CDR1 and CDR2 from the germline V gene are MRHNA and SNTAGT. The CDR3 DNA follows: TGTGCCAGCAGTGAAGCGGGAGGGAGAGGTACGCAGTATTTT. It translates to CASSEAGGRGTQYF.

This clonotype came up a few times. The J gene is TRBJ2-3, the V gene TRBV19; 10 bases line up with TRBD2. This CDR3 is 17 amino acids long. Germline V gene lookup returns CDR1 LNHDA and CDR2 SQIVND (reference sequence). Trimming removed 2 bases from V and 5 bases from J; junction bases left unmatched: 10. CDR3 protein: CASSIIGLAGGRDTQYF. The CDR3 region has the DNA TGTGCCAGTAGTATAATTGGTTTAGCGGGGGGCCGAGATACGCAGTATTTT.

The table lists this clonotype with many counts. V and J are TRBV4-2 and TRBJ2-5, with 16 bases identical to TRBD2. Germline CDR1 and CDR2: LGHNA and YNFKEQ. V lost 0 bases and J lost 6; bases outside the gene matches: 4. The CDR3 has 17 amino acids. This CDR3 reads CASSQEGTSGGVKTQYF. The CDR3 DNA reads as TGTGCCAGCAGCCAAGAGGGGACTAGCGGGGGGGTGAAGACCCAGTACTTC.

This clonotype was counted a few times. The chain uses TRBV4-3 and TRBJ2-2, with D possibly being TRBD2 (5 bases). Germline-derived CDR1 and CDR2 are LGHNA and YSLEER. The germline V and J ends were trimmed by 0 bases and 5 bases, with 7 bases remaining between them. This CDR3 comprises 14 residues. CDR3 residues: CASSQERRTGELFF. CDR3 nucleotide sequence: TGCGCCAGCAGCCAAGAGAGGAGGACCGGGGAGCTGTTTTTT.

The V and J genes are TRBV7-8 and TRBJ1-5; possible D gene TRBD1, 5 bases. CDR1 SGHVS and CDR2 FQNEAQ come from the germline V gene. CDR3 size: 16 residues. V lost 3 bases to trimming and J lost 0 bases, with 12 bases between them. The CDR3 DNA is TGTGCCAGCAGCTTCCTAGACAGAAATAGCAATCAGCCCCAGCATTTT. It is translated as CASSFLDRNSNQPQHF.

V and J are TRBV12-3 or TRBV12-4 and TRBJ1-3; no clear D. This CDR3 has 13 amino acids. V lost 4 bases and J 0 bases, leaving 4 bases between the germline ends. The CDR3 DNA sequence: TGTGCCAGCAGTTCTAACTCTGGAAACACCATATATTTT. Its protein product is CASSSNSGNTIYF.

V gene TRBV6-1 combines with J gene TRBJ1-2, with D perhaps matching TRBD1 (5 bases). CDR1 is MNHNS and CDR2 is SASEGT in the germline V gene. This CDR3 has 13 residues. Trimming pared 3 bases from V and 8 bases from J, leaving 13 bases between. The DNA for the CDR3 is TGTGCCAGCAGTGACTCGGGACCGGACGGCTACACCTTC. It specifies CASSDSGPDGYTF.

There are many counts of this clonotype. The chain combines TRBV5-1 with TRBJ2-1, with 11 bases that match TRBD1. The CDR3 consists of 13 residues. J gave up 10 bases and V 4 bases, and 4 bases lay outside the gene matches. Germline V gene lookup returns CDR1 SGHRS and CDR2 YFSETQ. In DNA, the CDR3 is TGCGCCAGCAGCCGGACAGGGGGCAGAGAGCAGTTCTTC. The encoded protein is CASSRTGGREQFF.

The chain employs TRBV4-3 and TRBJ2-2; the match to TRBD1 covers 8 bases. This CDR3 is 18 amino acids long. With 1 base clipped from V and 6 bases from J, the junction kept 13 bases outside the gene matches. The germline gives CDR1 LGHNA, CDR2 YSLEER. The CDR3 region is CASSQVGQGSTDAGELFF. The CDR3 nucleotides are TGCGCCAGCAGCCAAGTTGGACAGGGTTCCACTGACGCCGGGGAGCTGTTTTTT.

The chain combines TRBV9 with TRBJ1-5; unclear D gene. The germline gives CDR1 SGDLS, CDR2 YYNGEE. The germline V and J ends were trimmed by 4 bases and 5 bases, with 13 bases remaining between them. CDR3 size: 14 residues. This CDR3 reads CASSIRDFDQPQHF. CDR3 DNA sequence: TGTGCCAGCAGCATCCGGGATTTCGATCAGCCCCAGCATTTT.

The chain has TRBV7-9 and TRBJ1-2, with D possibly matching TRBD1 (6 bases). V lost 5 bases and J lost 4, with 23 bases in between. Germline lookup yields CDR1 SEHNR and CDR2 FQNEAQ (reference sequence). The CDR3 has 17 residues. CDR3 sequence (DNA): TGTGCCAGCAGCCCTGGGGCCTCACCGGGACACCTCTATGGCTACACCTTC. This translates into CASSPGASPGHLYGYTF. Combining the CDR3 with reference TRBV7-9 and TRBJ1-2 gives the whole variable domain DTGVSQNPRHKITKRGQNVTFRCDPISEHNRLYWYRQTLGQGPEFLTYFQNEAQLEKSRLLSDRFSAERPKGSFSTLEIQRTEQGDSAMYLCASSPGASPGHLYGYTFGSGTRLTVV.